This T cell receptor (beta chain) stems from a study of patients and donors after allogeneic stem cell transplantation. Via MiXCR, TCRdb re-called the RT-PCR reads, giving one row per CDR3 protein. The data show some 960,000 distinct CDR3 sequences, roughly 18% seen once. This CDR3 has 15 residues. V was trimmed by 7 bases and J by 4 bases, leaving 17 bases between them. This clonotype has only a few counts. The sample consisted of blood, either unsorted or a sorted T cell fraction (not recorded which). The chain carries TRBV12-3 or TRBV12-4 and TRBJ2-1, with a tentative D call TRBD2 (5 bases). The receptor was derived from a human donor who was either an allogeneic HSCT recipient or a stem cell or donor lymphocyte infusion donor (not recorded which). It is not recorded whose cells these are; they may come from a transplant donor. This CDR3 is CASNYGDRPYNEQFF. DNA for the CDR3: TGTGCCAGCAACTACGGGGATAGGCCTTACAATGAGCAGTTCTTC.